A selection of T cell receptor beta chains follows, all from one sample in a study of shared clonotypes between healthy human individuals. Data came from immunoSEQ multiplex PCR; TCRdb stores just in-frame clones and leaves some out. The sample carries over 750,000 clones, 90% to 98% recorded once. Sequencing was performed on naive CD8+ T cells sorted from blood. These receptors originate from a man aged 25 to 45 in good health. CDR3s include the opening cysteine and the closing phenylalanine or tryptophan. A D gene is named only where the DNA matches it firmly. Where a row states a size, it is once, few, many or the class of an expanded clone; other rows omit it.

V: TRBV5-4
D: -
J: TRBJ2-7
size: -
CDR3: CASSWALTYEQYF
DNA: TGTGCCAGCAGCTGGGCCTTGACCTACGAGCAGTACTTC

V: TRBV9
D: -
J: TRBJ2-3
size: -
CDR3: CASSVADLGTDTQYF
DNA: TGTGCCAGCAGCGTAGCTGACTTGGGCACAGATACGCAGTATTTT

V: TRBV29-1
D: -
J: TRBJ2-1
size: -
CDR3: CSVDQNEQFF
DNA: TGCAGCGTTGATCAGAATGAGCAGTTCTTC

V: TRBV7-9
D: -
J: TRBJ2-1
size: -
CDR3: CASSLALDNEQFF
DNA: TGTGCCAGCAGCTTAGCCCTTGACAATGAGCAGTTCTTC

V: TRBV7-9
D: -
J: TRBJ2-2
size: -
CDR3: CASSPLLGPHTGELFF
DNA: TGTGCCAGCAGCCCCCTTCTAGGGCCGCACACCGGGGAGCTGTTTTTT

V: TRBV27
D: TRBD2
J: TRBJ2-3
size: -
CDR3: CASSSRAGGLVDTQYF
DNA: TGTGCCAGCAGTTCCAGAGCGGGAGGGCTTGTAGATACGCAGTATTTT

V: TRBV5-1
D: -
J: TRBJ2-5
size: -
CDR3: CASSLANAEETQYF
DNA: TGCGCCAGCAGCTTGGCCAATGCCGAAGAGACCCAGTACTTC

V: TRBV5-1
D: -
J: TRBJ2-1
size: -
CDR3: CASSFGDEQFF
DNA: TGCGCCAGCAGCTTTGGCGATGAGCAGTTCTTC

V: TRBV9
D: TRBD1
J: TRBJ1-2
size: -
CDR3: CASSADRGINYGYTF
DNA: TGTGCCAGCAGCGCCGACAGGGGCATCAACTATGGCTACACCTTC

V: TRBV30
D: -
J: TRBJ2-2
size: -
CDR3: CAWRLVPGVDTGELFF
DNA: TGTGCCTGGAGGCTTGTACCAGGGGTTGACACCGGGGAGCTGTTTTTT

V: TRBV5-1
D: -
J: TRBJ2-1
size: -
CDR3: CASSQRQGLSYNEQFF
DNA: TGCGCCAGCAGCCAGCGACAGGGACTCTCCTACAATGAGCAGTTCTTC

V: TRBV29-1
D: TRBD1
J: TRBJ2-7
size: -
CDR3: CSVATGGSYEQYF
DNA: TGCAGCGTCGCGACAGGGGGCAGCTACGAGCAGTACTTC

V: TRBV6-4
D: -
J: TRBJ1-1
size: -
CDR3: CASSEQENTEAFF
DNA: TGTGCCAGCAGCGAGCAGGAGAACACTGAAGCTTTCTTT

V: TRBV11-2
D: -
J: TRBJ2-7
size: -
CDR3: CASSPPPTRSYEQYF
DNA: TGTGCCAGCAGCCCGCCCCCTACCCGCTCCTACGAGCAGTACTTC

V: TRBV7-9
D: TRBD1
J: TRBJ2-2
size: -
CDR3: CASSRQGAIGELFF
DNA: TGTGCCAGCAGCCGACAGGGGGCGATCGGGGAGCTGTTTTTT

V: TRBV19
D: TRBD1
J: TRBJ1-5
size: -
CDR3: CASSPRDRYSNQPQHF
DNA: TGTGCCAGTAGTCCCCGGGACAGATATAGCAATCAGCCCCAGCATTTT

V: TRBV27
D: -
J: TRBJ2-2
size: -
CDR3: CASSFFPGRSGELFF
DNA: TGTGCCAGCAGTTTCTTTCCTGGGAGATCCGGGGAGCTGTTTTTT

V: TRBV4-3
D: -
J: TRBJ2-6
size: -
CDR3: CASSQDLWTAGANVLTF
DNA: TGCGCCAGCAGCCAAGATCTTTGGACTGCTGGGGCCAACGTCCTGACTTTC

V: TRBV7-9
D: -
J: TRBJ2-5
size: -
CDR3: CASSYETQETQYF
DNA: TGTGCCAGCAGCTATGAGACACAAGAGACCCAGTACTTC

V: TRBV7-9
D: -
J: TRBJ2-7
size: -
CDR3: CASFSSYEQYF
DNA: TGTGCCAGCTTTAGCTCCTACGAGCAGTACTTC

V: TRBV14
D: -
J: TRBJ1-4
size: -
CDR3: CASSPKGSEKLFF
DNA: TGTGCCAGCAGCCCGAAGGGCTCAGAAAAACTGTTTTTT

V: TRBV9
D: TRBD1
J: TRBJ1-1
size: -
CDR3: CASSGDRGRTFF
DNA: TGTGCCAGCAGCGGCGACAGGGGGCGAACTTTCTTT

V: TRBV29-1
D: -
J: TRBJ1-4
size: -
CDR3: CSARDSPEKLFF
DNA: TGCAGCGCCCGGGACTCACCTGAAAAACTGTTTTTT

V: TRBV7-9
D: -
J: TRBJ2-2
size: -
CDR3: CASSLGPWEHTGELFF
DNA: TGTGCCAGCAGCTTAGGACCCTGGGAACACACCGGGGAGCTGTTTTTT

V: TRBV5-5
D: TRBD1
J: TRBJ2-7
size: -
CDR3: CASSAGGTHEQYF
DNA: TGTGCCAGCAGTGCAGGGGGTACTCACGAGCAGTACTTC

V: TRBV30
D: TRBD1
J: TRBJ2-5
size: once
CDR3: CAWSDRGLEKTQYF
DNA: TGTGCCTGGAGTGACAGGGGGCTAGAGAAGACCCAGTACTTC

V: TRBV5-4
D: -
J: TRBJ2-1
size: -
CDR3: CATEDLGASSYNEQFF
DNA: TGTGCCACCGAGGACCTTGGGGCATCTTCCTACAATGAGCAGTTCTTC

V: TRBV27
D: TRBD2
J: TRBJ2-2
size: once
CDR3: CASSFVAGVTGELFF
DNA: TGTGCCAGCAGCTTTGTAGCGGGAGTCACCGGGGAGCTGTTTTTT

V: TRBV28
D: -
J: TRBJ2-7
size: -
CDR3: CASRHRTALWEYF
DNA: TGTGCCAGCAGACATCGGACGGCTCTATGGGAATACTTC

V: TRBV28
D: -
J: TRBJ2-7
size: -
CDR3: CASSSPAWRDTYYEQYF
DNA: TGTGCCAGCAGTTCACCAGCTTGGCGGGATACGTACTACGAGCAGTACTTC

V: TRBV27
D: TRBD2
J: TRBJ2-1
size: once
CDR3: CASSPGGRAGDEQFF
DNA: TGTGCCAGCAGCCCGGGCGGGAGGGCCGGGGATGAGCAGTTCTTC

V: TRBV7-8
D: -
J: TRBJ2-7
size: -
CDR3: CAVSGSYEQYF
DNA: TGTGCTGTGTCGGGCTCCTACGAGCAGTACTTC

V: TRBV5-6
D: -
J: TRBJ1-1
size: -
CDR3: CASSPWNPGDREAFF
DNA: TGTGCCAGCAGCCCATGGAATCCGGGGGACCGAGAAGCTTTCTTT

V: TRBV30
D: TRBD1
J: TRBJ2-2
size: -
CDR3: CAWDRRGRQGATGELFF
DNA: TGTGCCTGGGACAGGAGGGGGCGACAGGGGGCGACCGGGGAGCTGTTTTTT

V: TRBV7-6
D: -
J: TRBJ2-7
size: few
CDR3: CASSSRDSNYEQYF
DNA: TGTGCCAGCAGCTCCCGGGACTCCAACTACGAGCAGTACTTC

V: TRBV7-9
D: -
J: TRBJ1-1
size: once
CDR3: CASSLGVGDTEAFF
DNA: TGTGCCAGCAGTCTAGGGGTCGGGGACACTGAAGCTTTCTTT